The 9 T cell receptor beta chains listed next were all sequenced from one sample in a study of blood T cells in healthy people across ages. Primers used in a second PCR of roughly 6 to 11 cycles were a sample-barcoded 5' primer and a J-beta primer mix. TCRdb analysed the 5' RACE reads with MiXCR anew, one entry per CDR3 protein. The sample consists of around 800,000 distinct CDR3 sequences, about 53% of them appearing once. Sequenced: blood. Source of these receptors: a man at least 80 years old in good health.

The CDR3 coding sequence is TGTGCCAGCAGCTCGACGGGGCGCCCTGGGGCTAGTGAGCAGTTCTTC. It yields the protein CASSSTGRPGASEQFF. The chain combines TRBV7-9 with TRBJ2-1; D may match TRBD1 or TRBD2 (5 bases each). Trimming left V 4 bases short and J 9 bases short, with 22 bases between. CDR3 length equals 16 residues. Germline values: CDR1 SEHNR, CDR2 FQNEAQ (reference sequence).

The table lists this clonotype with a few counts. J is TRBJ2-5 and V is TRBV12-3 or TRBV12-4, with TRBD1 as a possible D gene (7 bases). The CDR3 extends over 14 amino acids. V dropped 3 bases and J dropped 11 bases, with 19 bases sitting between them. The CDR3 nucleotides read TGTGCCAGCAGTTTTATCAGGGGGGAAAATGAGCAGTACTTC. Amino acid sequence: CASSFIRGENEQYF.

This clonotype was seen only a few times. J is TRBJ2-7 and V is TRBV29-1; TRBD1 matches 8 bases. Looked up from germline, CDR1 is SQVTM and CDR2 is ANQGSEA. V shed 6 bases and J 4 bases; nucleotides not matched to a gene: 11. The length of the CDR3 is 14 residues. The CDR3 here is CSVATGTGVYEQYF. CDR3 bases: TGCAGCGTGGCGACCGGGACAGGAGTTTACGAGCAGTACTTC.

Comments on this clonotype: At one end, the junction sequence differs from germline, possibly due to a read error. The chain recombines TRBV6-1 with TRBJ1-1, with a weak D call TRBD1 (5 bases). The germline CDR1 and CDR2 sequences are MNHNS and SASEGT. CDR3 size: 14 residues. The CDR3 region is CAGSLGEVNTEAFF. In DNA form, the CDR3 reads TGTGCCGGCAGTCTGGGGGAGGTGAACACTGAAGCTTTCTTT.

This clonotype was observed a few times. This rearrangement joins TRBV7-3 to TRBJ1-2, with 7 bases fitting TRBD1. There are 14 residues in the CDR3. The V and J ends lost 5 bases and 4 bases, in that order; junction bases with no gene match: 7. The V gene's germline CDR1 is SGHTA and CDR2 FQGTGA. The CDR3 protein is CASSTGATLYGYTF. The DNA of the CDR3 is TGTGCCAGCAGCACAGGGGCGACTCTCTATGGCTACACCTTC. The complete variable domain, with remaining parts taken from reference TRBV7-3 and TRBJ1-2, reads GAGVSQTPSNKVTEKGKYVELRCDPISGHTALYWYRQSLGQGPEFLIYFQGTGAADDSGLPNDRFFAVRPEGSVSTLKIQRTERGDSAVYLCASSTGATLYGYTFGSGTRLTVV.

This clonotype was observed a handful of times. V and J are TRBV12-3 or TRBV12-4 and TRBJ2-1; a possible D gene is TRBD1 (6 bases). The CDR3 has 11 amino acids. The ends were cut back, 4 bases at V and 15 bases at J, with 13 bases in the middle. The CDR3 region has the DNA TGTGCCAGCAGTTACCGGACAGCGGCGTTCTTC. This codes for CASSYRTAAFF.

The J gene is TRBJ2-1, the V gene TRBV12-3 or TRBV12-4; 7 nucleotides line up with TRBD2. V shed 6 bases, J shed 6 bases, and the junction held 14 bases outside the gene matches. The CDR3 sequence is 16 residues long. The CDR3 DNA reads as TGTGCCAGCAGCCCCCTTGGCGGGAGCGGGCCCAATGAGCAGTTCTTC. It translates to CASSPLGGSGPNEQFF.

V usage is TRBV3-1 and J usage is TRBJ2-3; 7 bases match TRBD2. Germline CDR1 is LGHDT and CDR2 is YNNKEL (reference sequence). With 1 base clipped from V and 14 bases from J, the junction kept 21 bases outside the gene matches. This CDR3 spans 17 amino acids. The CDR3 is CASSQGGGSSSYRYAYF. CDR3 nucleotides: TGTGCCAGCAGCCAAGGGGGGGGGAGTTCGAGTTACAGATACGCGTATTTT.

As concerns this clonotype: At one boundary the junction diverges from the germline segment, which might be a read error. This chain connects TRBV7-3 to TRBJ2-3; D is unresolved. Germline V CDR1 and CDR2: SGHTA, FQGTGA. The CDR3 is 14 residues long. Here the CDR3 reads CVSSSRPNTDTQYF. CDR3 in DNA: TGTGTCAGCAGCTCTCGACCTAACACAGATACGCAGTATTTT.